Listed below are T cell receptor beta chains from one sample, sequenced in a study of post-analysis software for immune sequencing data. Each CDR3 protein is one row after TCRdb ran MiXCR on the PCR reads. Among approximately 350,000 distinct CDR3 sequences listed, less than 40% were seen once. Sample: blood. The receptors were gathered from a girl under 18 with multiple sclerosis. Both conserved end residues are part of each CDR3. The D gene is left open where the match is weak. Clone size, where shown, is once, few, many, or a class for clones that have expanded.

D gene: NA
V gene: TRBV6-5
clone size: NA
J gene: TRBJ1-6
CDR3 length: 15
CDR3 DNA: TGTGCCAGCAGTTCGTCGCCCCCCTCCAATTCACCCCTCCACTTT
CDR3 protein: CASSSSPPSNSPLHF

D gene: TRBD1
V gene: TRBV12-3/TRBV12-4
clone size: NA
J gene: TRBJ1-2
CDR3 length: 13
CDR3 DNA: TGTGCCAGCAGCCAACAGGGGAGCTATGGCTACACCTTC
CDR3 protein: CASSQQGSYGYTF

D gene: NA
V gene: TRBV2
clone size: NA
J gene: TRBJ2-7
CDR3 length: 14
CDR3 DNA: TGTGCCAGCAGAGGGCTCGGGACCGGCTACGAGCAGTACTTC
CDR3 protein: CASRGLGTGYEQYF

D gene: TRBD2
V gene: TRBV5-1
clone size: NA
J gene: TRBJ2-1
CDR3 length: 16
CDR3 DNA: TGCGCCAGCAGCTCAAAACTAGCGGGGGTTTACAATGAGCGGTTCTTC
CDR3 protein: CASSSKLAGVYNERFF

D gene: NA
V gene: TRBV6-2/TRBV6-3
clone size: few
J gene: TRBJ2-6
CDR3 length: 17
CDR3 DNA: TGTGCCAGCAGTTACTCAGCACAGTACTCTGGGGCCAACGTCCTGACTTTC
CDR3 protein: CASSYSAQYSGANVLTF

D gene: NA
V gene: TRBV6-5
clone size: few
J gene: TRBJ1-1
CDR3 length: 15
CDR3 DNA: TGTGCCAGCAGTTACTACGGACAGCGGGGGACTGAAGCTTTCTTT
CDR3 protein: CASSYYGQRGTEAFF

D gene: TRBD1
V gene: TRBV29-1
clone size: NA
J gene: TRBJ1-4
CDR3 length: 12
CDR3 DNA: TGCAGCGTTGGGACAGGGAGAGAAAAACTGTTTTTT
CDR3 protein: CSVGTGREKLFF

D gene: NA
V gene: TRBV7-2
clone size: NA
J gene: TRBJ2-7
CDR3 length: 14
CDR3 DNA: TGTGCCAGCAGCCCCCGGGCCGGCCCCTACGAGCAGTACTTC
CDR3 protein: CASSPRAGPYEQYF

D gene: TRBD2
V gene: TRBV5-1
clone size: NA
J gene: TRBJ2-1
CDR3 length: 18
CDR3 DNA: TGCGCCAGCATGCGTGGGCTAGCGGGGGGGCCGGGCAACAATGAGCAGTTCTTC
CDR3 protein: CASMRGLAGGPGNNEQFF

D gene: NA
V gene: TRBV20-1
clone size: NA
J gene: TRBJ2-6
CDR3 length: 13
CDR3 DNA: TGCAGTGCCCTACCTCCCGGGGCCAACGTCCTGACTTTC
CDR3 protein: CSALPPGANVLTF

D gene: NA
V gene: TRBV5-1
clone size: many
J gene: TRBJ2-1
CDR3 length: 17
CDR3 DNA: TGCGCCAGCAGCCATATAAGGGGGGGGGCAGTCTACAATGAGCAGTTCTTC
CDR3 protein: CASSHIRGGAVYNEQFF

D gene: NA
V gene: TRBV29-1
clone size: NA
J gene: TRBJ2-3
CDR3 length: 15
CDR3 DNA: TGCAGCGTGGCCCAATATGGGTCCGGCACAGATACGCAGTATTTT
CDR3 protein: CSVAQYGSGTDTQYF

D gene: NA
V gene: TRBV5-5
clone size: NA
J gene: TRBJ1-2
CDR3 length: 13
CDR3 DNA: TGTGCCAGCAGCTTGTCGGGGCTAGGCGGCTACACCTTC
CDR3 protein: CASSLSGLGGYTF

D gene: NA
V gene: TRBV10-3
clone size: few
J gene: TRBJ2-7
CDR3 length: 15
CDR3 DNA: TGTGCCATCAGTGAGTCGCTGGCAGGGTACGGCGAGCAGTACTTC
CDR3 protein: CAISESLAGYGEQYF

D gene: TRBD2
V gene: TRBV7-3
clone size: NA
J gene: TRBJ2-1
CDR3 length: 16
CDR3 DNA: TGTGCCAGCAGCCCTGGGTGGGGAGGGTCCTACAATGAGCAGTTCTTC
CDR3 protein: CASSPGWGGSYNEQFF

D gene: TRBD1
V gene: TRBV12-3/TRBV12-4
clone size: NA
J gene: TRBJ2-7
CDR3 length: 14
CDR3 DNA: TGTGCCAGCAGTTCGGACAGGGGGCCTTACGAGCAGTACTTC
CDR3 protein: CASSSDRGPYEQYF

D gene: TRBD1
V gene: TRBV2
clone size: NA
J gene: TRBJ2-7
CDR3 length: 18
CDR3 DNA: TGTGCCAGCACCCCGGGACAGGGAAGGAAAGGGCGATCCTACGAGCAGTACTTC
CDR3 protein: CASTPGQGRKGRSYEQYF

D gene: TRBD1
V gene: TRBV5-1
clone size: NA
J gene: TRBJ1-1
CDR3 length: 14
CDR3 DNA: TGCGCCAGCAGCGCGGACAGGGGACGCGCTGAAGCTTTCTTT
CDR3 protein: CASSADRGRAEAFF

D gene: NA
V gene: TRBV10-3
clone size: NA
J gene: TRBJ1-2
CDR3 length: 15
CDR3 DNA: TGTGCCATCAGTGTCGGTGAGGGAAGGGGCTATGGCTACACCTTC
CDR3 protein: CAISVGEGRGYGYTF

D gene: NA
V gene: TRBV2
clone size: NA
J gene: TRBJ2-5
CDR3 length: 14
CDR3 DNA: TGTGCCAGCAGTGAGCATCGGGCTGACGAGACCCAGTACTTC
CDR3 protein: CASSEHRADETQYF

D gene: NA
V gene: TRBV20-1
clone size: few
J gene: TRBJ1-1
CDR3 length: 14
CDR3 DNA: TGCAGTGCCAGCTCGGGACGGTTGAACACTGAAGCTTTCTTT
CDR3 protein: CSASSGRLNTEAFF

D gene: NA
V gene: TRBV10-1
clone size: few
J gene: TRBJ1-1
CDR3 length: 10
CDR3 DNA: TGCGCCAGCAGCGACAGTGAAGCTTTCTTT
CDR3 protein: CASSDSEAFF

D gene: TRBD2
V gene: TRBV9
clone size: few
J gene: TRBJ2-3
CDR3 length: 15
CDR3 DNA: TGTGCCAGCAGCGTAGAAGGGACTAGCGGGGGACCGCAGTATTTT
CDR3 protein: CASSVEGTSGGPQYF

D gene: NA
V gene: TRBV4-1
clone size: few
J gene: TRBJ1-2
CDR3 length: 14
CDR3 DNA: TGCGCCAGCAGCCAAGTTCAGCAGAACTATGGCTACACCTTC
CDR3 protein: CASSQVQQNYGYTF

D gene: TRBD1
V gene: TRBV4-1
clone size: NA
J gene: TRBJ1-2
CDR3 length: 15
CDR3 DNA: TGCGCCAGCAGCCAAGGAGGGAGGGGGCAATATGGCTACACCTTC
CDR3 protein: CASSQGGRGQYGYTF

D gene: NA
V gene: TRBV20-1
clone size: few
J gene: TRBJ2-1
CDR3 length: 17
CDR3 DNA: TGCAGTGCTAGAGATCTCGGGCCTAATGGGTTTCACAATGAGCAGTTCTTC
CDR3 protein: CSARDLGPNGFHNEQFF